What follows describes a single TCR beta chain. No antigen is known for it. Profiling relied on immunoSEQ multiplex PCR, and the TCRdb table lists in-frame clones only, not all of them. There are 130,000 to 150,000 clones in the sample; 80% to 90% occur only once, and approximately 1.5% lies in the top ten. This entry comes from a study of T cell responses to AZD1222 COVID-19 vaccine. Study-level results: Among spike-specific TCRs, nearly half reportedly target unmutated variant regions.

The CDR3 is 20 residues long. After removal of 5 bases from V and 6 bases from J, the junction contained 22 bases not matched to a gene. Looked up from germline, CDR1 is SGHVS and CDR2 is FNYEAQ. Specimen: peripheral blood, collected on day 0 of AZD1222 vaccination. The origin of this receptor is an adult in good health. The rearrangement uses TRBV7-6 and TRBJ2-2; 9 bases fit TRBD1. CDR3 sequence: CASSRFGGQGLDMNPGELFF. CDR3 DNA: TGTGCCAGCAGCCGATTTGGGGGACAGGGTTTGGATATGAATCCCGGGGAGCTGTTTTTT.